This T cell receptor (beta chain) originates from a study of shared clonotypes between healthy human individuals. About the research overall: Per donor, three plates held CD4 naive cells, three held CD4 memory, two held CD8 naive and one held CD8 memory.

Original data processing: Junction-only sequences produced by ImmunoSEQ had no quality scores, so filtering differed. The assay was immunoSEQ multiplex PCR, and TCRdb's table has in-frame clones only and misses some. D and trimming come from the DNA, and the V and J calls and clone size come from that table. The table shows about a million clones, with approximately 68% occurring only once. The germline V and J ends were trimmed by 2 bases and 4 bases, with 9 bases remaining between them. Looked up from germline, CDR1 is SGHTS and CDR2 is YDEGEE. The CDR3 has 13 amino acids. This chain links TRBV5-8 with TRBJ1-1; D unclear. The sample comprised memory CD4+ T cells sorted from blood. As for subset: CD45RA-negative fraction. The TCR originated in a man between 18 and 35 years old in good health. The CDR3 reads CASSFGRRTEAFF. DNA of the CDR3: TGTGCCAGCAGCTTCGGCAGGCGCACTGAAGCTTTCTTT. Using reference TRBV5-8 and TRBJ1-1 for the parts outside the CDR3, the full variable domain is EAGVTQSPTHLIKTRGQQATLRCSPISGHTSVYWYQQALGLGLQFLLWYDEGEERNRGNFPPRFSGRQFPNYSSELNVNALELEDSALYLCASSFGRRTEAFFGQGTRLTVV.